These 21 T cell receptor beta chains share one sample of origin, sequenced in a study of blood T cells in healthy people across ages. The second PCR ran about 6 to 12 cycles with a sample-barcoded 5' primer and J-beta primers. Via MiXCR, TCRdb re-called the 5' RACE reads, giving one row per CDR3 protein. The table includes about 1,400,000 distinct CDR3 sequences, around 59% detected once. The specimen sequenced was blood. These receptors were taken from a man aged 18-30 years in good health.

The chain couples TRBV12-3 or TRBV12-4 to TRBJ2-7, with D possibly called TRBD1 or TRBD2 (5 bases each). This CDR3 spans 14 amino acids. V lost 6 bases and J 0 bases, leaving 12 bases between the germline ends. The CDR3 bases are TGTGCCAGCAGCAGGGACCGAATCTCCTACGAGCAGTACTTC. It codes for CASSRDRISYEQYF.

This chain links TRBV7-7 with TRBJ2-1; TRBD1 aligns across 11 bases. This CDR3 has 15 residues. The V and J ends lost 8 bases and 5 bases, in that order; junction bases with no gene match: 8. Germline V gene data show CDR1 as SSHAT and CDR2 as FNYEAQ (reference sequence). The CDR3 here is CASAAGTGGHNEQFF. DNA for the CDR3: TGTGCCAGCGCTGCCGGGACAGGGGGTCACAATGAGCAGTTCTTC.

The genes are TRBV5-1 and TRBJ2-6; TRBD1 agrees at 11 bases. With 4 bases clipped from V and 3 bases from J, the junction kept 3 bases outside the gene matches. Germline values: CDR1 SGHRS, CDR2 YFSETQ. The CDR3 contains 16 residues. CDR3 sequence reads: CASSRTGGDGANVLTF. The CDR3, as DNA: TGCGCCAGCAGCCGGACAGGGGGCGATGGGGCCAACGTCCTGACTTTC.

The chain uses TRBV7-9 and TRBJ1-4; 7 positions match TRBD1. Trimming took 5 bases from V and 4 from J; bases not matched to a gene: 13. This CDR3 comprises 17 residues. The germline gives CDR1 SEHNR, CDR2 FQNEAQ (reference sequence). The CDR3 nucleotides read TGTGCCAGCAGCCCCAACCGGATACAGGGGAATAATGAAAAACTGTTTTTT. It encodes CASSPNRIQGNNEKLFF.

To note about this clonotype: Germline is not matched at one junction end, which may reflect a read error. This sequence joins TRBV15 and TRBJ1-4; D remains unclear. The CDR3 totals 18 residues. From germline, CDR1 is LNHNV and CDR2 YYDKDF (reference sequence). CDR3 coding DNA: TGTACCACCAGCATTAGCCCTCGGGGAGACCCAACTAATGAAAAACTGTTTTTT. Translating gives CTTSISPRGDPTNEKLFF.

In its sample, this clonotype was seen a few times. This chain uses TRBV18 with TRBJ1-1; D remains unclear. There are 14 residues in the CDR3. The ends were cut back, 0 bases at V and 1 base at J, with 6 bases in the middle. Germline CDR1 reads KGHSH; CDR2 reads LQKENI. CDR3 protein: CASSPPYRNTEAFF. The CDR3, as DNA: TGTGCCAGCTCACCACCTTACAGGAACACTGAAGCTTTCTTT.

V and J are TRBV7-6 and TRBJ2-7; 8 positions match TRBD2. V dropped 2 bases and J dropped 3; count of bases not matched to a gene: 9. This CDR3 region has 16 residues. Germline CDR1 reads SGHVS; CDR2 reads FNYEAQ. As DNA, the CDR3 is TGTGCCAGCAGCTTACGGGCGAGTAGCGGGGTCTACGAGCAGTACTTC. It is translated as CASSLRASSGVYEQYF. The full variable domain, completed using reference TRBV7-6 and TRBJ2-7, is GAGVSQSPRYKVTKRGQDVALRCDPISGHVSLYWYRQALGQGPEFLTYFNYEAQQDKSGLPNDRFSAERPEGSISTLTIQRTEQRDSAMYRCASSLRASSGVYEQYFGPGTRLTVT.

The chain couples TRBV4-3 to TRBJ2-1; TRBD2 might be the D (6 bases). The length of the CDR3 is 17 residues. Deletions cut 0 bases from V and 2 bases from J, with 14 bases between. Per the germline V gene, CDR1 is LGHNA and CDR2 is YSLEER. CDR3 amino acids: CASSQDIGTGAYNEQFF. The CDR3 DNA sequence: TGCGCCAGCAGCCAAGATATCGGGACGGGGGCCTACAATGAGCAGTTCTTC.

The V gene is TRBV6-1, the J gene TRBJ1-2; 9 nucleotides line up with TRBD1. The CDR3 loop spans 15 amino acids. V shed 4 bases, J shed 8 bases, and the junction held 11 bases outside the gene matches. Germline CDR1 is MNHNS and CDR2 is SASEGT. CDR3 residues: CASSGAPGTGKGYTF. CDR3 sequence (DNA): TGTGCCAGCAGTGGGGCTCCCGGGACAGGGAAGGGCTACACCTTC.

This clonotype was observed a handful of times. This chain joins TRBV29-1 and TRBJ2-1; D gene uncertain. V shed 6 bases and J shed 3 bases, with 15 bases lying between them. CDR3 length: 14 amino acids. Germline CDR1 and CDR2: SQVTM and ANQGSEA. This chain's CDR3 is CSVVAALGYNEQFF. The CDR3 nucleotides are TGCAGCGTAGTTGCAGCCCTGGGCTACAATGAGCAGTTCTTC.

This clonotype has a handful of counts. The J gene is TRBJ2-4, the V gene TRBV28; the D gene is possibly TRBD1 (6 bases). This CDR3 contains 13 residues. Germline V gene sequence: CDR1 MDHEN, CDR2 SYDVKM. Trimming removed 8 bases from V and 4 bases from J, with 12 bases in between. The CDR3 DNA reads as TGTGCCAGCCGGGGACACCGTAAAAACATTCAGTACTTC. Translating it yields CASRGHRKNIQYF. Filled out from reference TRBV28 and TRBJ2-4, the complete variable domain reads DVKVTQSSRYLVKRTGEKVFLECVQDMDHENMFWYRQDPGLGLRLIYFSYDVKMKEKGDIPEGYSVSREKKERFSLILESASTNQTSMYLCASRGHRKNIQYFGAGTRLSVL.

This clonotype was counted at least ten times. The V and J genes are TRBV10-3 and TRBJ1-5; D gene ambiguous. With 9 bases removed from V and 4 bases from J, the gap between germline ends came to 10 bases. Germline lookup yields CDR1 ENHRY and CDR2 SYGVKD. This CDR3 comprises 12 residues. CDR3 protein: CAISDGNQPQHF. DNA of the CDR3: TGTGCCATTTCGGACGGGAATCAGCCCCAGCATTTT.

The sample holds one count of this clonotype. V gene TRBV3-1 combines with J gene TRBJ1-6; D gene unclear. Germline assignment: CDR1 LGHDT and CDR2 YNNKEL (reference sequence). The CDR3 sequence is 13 residues long. The V end was cut by 0 bases, the J end by 9 bases, with 6 bases between. The CDR3 sequence is CASSQEGISPLHF. Written as DNA, the CDR3 is TGTGCCAGCAGCCAAGAGGGTATTTCACCCCTCCACTTT. Using reference TRBV3-1 and TRBJ1-6 for the parts outside the CDR3, the full variable domain is DTAVSQTPKYLVTQMGNDKSIKCEQNLGHDTMYWYKQDSKKFLKIMFSYNNKELIINETVPNRFSPKSPDKAHLNLHINSLELGDSAVYFCASSQEGISPLHFGNGTRLTVT.

The chain is built from TRBV29-1 and TRBJ2-5, with D perhaps TRBD2 (6 bases). The last part of the DNA fits TRBJ2-7 better; the J call may be wrong. This CDR3 comprises 11 residues. Per the germline V gene, CDR1 is SQVTM and CDR2 is ANQGSEA. The CDR3 reads CSKLGGSEQYF. The DNA for the CDR3 is TGCAGCAAACTTGGGGGGTCCGAGCAGTACTTC.

This clonotype appeared a few times. The chain links TRBV29-1 to TRBJ2-5; 9 nucleotides agree with TRBD1. CDR1 and CDR2 (germline): SQVTM, ANQGSEA. The CDR3 covers 13 residues. V gave up 7 bases and J gave up 5 bases; unmatched junction bases: 8. The CDR3 bases are TGCAGCGCTCGGACAGGGGAAGTGGAGACCCAGTACTTC. Protein: CSARTGEVETQYF.

The V call is TRBV3-1, the J call TRBJ2-1; D is possibly TRBD2 (7 bases). The CDR3 loop spans 15 amino acids. Between the trimmed V and J ends, which lost 0 bases and 10 bases, there was a span of 16 bases. CDR1 and CDR2 from the germline V gene are LGHDT and YNNKEL (reference sequence). CDR3 bases: TGTGCCAGCAGCCAAGATCCCTTCTCGGGGGGCGAGCAGTTCTTC. This translates into CASSQDPFSGGEQFF.

The chain recombines TRBV27 with TRBJ1-1; D gene unclear. The V end was cut by 5 bases, the J end by 1 base, with 11 bases between. The CDR3 runs 14 residues. The germline V gene encodes CDR1 MNHEY and CDR2 SMNVEV (reference sequence). The CDR3 spells CASSVGPPNTEAFF. For the CDR3, the DNA is TGTGCCAGCAGTGTTGGACCGCCGAACACTGAAGCTTTCTTT.

The chain recombines TRBV4-1 with TRBJ2-7; D possibly matches TRBD1 or TRBD2 (5 bases each). Trimming stripped 2 bases from V and 4 bases from J, with 21 bases between. Germline CDR1 MGHRA, CDR2 YSYEKL. The CDR3 sequence is 17 residues long. For the CDR3, the DNA is TGCGCCAGCAGCCAACATGGCCCGGGGCAGGGTCCGTACGAGCAGTACTTC. It yields the protein CASSQHGPGQGPYEQYF.

The gene calls are TRBV15 and TRBJ2-5; D is unclear. Trimming removed 1 base from V and 5 bases from J, with 17 bases in between. This CDR3 comprises 16 residues. In germline, CDR1 is LNHNV, CDR2 YYDKDF (reference sequence). The CDR3 sequence is CATSRVPSTLGETQYF. The DNA of the CDR3 is TGTGCCACCAGCAGAGTACCGTCAACTTTAGGGGAGACCCAGTACTTC. The variable domain in full, with the rest retrieved from reference TRBV15 and TRBJ2-5, is DAMVIQNPRYQVTQFGKPVTLSCSQTLNHNVMYWYQQKSSQAPKLLFHYYDKDFNNEADTPDNFQSRRPNTSFCFLDIRSPGLGDTAMYLCATSRVPSTLGETQYFGPGTRLLVL.

The V gene is TRBV9, the J gene TRBJ2-1; tentative D call: TRBD1 (5 bases). Between the trimmed V and J ends, which lost 2 bases and 4 bases, there was a span of 16 bases. CDR3 length: 16 amino acids. Germline values: CDR1 SGDLS, CDR2 YYNGEE. The CDR3 here is CASSVDNPTYYNEQFF. CDR3 coding DNA: TGTGCCAGCAGCGTGGACAACCCTACCTATTACAATGAGCAGTTCTTC.

The sample holds a few counts of this clonotype. The chain carries TRBV28 and TRBJ2-5, with D perhaps assigned TRBD1 or TRBD2 (5 bases each). V was clipped by 4 bases and J by 0 bases, with 12 bases between them. The CDR3 runs to 15 residues. Germline values: CDR1 MDHEN, CDR2 SYDVKM. The CDR3 DNA follows: TGTGCCAGCAGTTCGGGACGGCAGTACCAAGAGACCCAGTACTTC. Protein: CASSSGRQYQETQYF. The variable domain in full, with the rest retrieved from reference TRBV28 and TRBJ2-5, is DVKVTQSSRYLVKRTGEKVFLECVQDMDHENMFWYRQDPGLGLRLIYFSYDVKMKEKGDIPEGYSVSREKKERFSLILESASTNQTSMYLCASSSGRQYQETQYFGPGTRLLVL.